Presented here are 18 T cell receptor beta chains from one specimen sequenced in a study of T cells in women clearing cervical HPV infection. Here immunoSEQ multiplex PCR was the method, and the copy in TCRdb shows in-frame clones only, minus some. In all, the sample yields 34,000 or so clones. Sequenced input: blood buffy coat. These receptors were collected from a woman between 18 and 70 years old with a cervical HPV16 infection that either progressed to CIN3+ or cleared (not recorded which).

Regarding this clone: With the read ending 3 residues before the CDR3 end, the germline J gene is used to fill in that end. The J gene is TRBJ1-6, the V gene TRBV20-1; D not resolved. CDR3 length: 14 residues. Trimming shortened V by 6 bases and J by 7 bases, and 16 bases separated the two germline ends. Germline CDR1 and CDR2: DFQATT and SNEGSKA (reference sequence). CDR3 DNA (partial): TGCAGTGCCACCGGTTTTAGCTTGAATTCACCC. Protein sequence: CSATGFSLNSP. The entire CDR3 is CSATGFSLNSPLHF.

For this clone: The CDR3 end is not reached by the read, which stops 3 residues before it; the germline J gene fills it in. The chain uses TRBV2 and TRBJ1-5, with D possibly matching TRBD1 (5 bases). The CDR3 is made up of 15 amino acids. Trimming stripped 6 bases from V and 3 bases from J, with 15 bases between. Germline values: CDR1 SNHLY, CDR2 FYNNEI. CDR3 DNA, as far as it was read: TGTGCCAGCAGGGGGAGCAGGGCCTACAATCAGCCC. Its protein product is CASRGSRAYNQP. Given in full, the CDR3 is CASRGSRAYNQPQHF.

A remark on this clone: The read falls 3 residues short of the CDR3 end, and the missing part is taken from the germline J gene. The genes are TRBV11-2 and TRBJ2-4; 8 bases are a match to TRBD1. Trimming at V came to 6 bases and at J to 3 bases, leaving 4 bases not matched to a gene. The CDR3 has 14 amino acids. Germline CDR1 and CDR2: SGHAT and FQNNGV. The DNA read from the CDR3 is TGTGCCAGCAGGGTACAGGGGGACAAAAACATT. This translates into CASRVQGDKNI. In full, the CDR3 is CASRVQGDKNIQYF.

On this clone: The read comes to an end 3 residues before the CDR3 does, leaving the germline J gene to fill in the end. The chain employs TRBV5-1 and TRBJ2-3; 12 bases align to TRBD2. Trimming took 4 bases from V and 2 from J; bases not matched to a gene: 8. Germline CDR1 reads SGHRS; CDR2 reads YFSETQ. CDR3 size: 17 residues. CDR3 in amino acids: CASSRGLAGDFTDTQYF. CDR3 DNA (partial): TGCGCCAGCAGCAGGGGACTAGCGGGCGACTTCACAGATACG. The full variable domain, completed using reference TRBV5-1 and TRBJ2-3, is KAGVTQTPRYLIKTRGQQVTLSCSPISGHRSVSWYQQTPGQGLQFLFEYFSETQRNKGNFPGRFSGRQFSNSRSEMNVSTLELGDSALYLCASSRGLAGDFTDTQYFGPGTRLTVL.

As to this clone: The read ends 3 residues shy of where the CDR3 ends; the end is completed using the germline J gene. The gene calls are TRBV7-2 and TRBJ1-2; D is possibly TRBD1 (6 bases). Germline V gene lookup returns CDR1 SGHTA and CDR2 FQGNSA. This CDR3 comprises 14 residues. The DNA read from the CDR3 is TGTGCCAGCAGCTCCAACCCGGGGGGCGCCCGC. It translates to CASSSNPGGAR. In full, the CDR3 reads CASSSNPGGARYTF. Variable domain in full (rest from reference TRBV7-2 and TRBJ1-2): GAGVSQSPSNKVTEKGKDVELRCDPISGHTALYWYRQSLGQGLEFLIYFQGNSAPDKSGLPSDRFSAERTGGSVSTLTIQRTQQEDSAVYLCASSSNPGGARYTFGSGTRLTVV.

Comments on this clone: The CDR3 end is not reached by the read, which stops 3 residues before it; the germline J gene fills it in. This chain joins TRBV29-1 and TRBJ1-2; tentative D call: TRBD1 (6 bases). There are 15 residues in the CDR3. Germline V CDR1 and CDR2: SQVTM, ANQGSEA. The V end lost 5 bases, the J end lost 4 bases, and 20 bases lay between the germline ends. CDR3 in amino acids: CSVTSAEGVSYGYTF. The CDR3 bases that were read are TGCAGCGTTACCTCGGCGGAGGGGGTGTCCTATGGC.

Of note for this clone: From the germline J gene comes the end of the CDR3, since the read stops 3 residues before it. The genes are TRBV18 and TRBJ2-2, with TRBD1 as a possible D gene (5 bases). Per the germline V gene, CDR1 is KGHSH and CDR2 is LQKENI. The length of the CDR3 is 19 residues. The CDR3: CASSPPGTDTSSGANVLFF. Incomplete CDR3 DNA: TGTGCCAGCTCACCACCAGGTACAGACACCTCCTCTGGGGCCAACGTG.

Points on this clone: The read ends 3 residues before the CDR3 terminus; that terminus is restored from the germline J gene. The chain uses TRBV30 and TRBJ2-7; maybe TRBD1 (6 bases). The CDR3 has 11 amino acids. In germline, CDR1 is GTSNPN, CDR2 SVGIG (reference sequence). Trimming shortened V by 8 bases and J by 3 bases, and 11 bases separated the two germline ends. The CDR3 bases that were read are TGTGCCCTAGGCAGGGGCTACGAG. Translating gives CALGRGYE. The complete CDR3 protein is CALGRGYEQYF. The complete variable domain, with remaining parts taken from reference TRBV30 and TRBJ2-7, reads SQTIHQWPATLVQPVGSPLSLECTVEGTSNPNLYWYRQAAGRGLQLLFYSVGIGQISSEVPQNLSASRPQDRQFILSSKKLLLSDSGFYLCALGRGYEQYFGPGTRLTVT.

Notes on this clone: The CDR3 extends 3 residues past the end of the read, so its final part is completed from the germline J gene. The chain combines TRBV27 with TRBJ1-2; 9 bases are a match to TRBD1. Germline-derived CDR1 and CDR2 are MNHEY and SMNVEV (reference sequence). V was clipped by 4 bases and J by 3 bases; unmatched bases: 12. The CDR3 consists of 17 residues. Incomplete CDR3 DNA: TGTGCCAGCAGTTCCCTGGGACAGGGAACGATAGACTATGGC. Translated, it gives CASSSLGQGTIDYG. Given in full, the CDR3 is CASSSLGQGTIDYGYTF.

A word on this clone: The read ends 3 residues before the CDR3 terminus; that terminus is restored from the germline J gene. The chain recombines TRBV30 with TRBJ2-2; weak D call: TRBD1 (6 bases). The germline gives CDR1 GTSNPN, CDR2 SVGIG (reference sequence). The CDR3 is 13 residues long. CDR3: CAWKGERDSPLFF. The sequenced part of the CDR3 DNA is TGTGCCTGGAAGGGGGAAAGGGATTCACCG.

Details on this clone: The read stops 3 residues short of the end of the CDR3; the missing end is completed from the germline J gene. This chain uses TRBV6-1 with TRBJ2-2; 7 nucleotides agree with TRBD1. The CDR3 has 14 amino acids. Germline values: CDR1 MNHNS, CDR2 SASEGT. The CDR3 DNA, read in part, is TGTGCCAGCAGTGAACTTCTGACAGGGTCACCG. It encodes CASSELLTGSP. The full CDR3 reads CASSELLTGSPLFF.

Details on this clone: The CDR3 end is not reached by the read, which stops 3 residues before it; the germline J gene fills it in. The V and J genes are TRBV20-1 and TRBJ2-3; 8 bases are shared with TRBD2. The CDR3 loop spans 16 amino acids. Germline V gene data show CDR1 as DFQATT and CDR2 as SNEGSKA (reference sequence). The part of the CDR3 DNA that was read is TGCAGTGCTATGTCCCTCAGCGGGAGTTGGCGAGAGACG. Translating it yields CSAMSLSGSWRET. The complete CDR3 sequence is CSAMSLSGSWRETQYF.

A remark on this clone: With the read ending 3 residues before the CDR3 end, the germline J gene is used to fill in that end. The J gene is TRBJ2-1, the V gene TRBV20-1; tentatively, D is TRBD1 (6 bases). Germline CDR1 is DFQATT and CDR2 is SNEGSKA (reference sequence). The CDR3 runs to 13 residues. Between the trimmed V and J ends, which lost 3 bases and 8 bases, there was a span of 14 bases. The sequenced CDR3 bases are TGCAGTGCTAGGGGCAACAGGGCCCATGAG. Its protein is CSARGNRAHE. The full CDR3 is CSARGNRAHEQFF.

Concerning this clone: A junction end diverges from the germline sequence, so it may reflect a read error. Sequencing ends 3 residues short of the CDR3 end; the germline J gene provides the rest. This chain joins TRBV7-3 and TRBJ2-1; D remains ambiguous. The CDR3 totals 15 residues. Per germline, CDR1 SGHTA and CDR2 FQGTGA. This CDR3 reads CASSLTSAFYDEQFF. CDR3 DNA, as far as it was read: TGTGCCAGCAGCTTAACGTCCGCGTTCTACGATGAG.

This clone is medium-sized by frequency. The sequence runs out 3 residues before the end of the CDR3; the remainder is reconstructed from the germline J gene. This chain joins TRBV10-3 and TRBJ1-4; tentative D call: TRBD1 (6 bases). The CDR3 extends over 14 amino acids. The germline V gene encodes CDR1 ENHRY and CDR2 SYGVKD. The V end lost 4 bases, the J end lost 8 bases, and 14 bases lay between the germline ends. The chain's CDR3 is CAISAQGKGEKLFF. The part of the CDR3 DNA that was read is TGTGCCATCAGTGCGCAGGGGAAAGGAGAAAAA.

The CDR3 DNA, read in part, is TGTGCCAGCAGTCCTAGCGGGGACATGAACACCGGGGAG. It yields the protein CASSPSGDMNTGE. The CDR3 in full is CASSPSGDMNTGELFF. V gene TRBV6-2 or TRBV6-3 combines with J gene TRBJ2-2; 9 bases map to TRBD2. The observed sequence ends 3 residues before the CDR3 terminus, with the missing tail filled in from the germline J gene. J gave up 1 base and V 5 bases, and 5 bases lay outside the gene matches. The CDR3 spans 16 residues. Germline V gene lookup returns CDR1 MNHEY and CDR2 SVGEGT.

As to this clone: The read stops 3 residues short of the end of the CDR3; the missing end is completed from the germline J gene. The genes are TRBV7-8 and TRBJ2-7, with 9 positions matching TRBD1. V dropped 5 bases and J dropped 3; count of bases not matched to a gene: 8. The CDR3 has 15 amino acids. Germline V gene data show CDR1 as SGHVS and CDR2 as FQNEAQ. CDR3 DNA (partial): TGTGCCAGCAGCATGTGGACAGGGGTAAGCTACGAG. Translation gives CASSMWTGVSYE. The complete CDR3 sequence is CASSMWTGVSYEQYF.

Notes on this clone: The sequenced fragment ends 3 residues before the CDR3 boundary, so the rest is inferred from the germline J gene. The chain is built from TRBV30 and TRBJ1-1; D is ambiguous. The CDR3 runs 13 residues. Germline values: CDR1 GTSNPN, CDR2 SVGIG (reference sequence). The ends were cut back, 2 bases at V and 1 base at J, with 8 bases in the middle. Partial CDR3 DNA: TGTGCCTGGAGTCAGACACAGAACACTGAA. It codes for CAWSQTQNTE. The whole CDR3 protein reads CAWSQTQNTEAFF.